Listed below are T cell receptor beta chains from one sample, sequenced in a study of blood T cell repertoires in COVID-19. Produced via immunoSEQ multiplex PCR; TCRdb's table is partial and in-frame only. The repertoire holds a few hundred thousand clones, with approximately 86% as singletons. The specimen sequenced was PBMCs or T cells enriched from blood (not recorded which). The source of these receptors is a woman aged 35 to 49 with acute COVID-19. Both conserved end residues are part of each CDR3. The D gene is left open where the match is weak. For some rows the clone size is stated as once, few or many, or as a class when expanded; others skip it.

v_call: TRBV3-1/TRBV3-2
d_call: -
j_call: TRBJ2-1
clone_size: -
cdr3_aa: CASSQGAAILGEYNEQFF
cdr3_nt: TGTGCCAGCAGCCAAGGAGCAGCGATCCTCGGCGAGTACAATGAGCAGTTCTTC

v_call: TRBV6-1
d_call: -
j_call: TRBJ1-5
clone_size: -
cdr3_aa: CASSEGGSGQPQHF
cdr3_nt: TGTGCCAGCAGTGAAGGGGGTAGCGGGCAGCCCCAGCATTTT

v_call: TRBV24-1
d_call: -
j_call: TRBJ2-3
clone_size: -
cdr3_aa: CATSDPGHLGTDTQYF
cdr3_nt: TGTGCCACCAGTGATCCCGGACACCTTGGCACAGATACGCAGTATTTT

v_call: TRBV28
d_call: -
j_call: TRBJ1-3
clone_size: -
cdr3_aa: CASSTGGAGGNTIYF
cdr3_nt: TGTGCCAGCAGCACGGGGGGGGCAGGCGGAAACACCATATATTTT

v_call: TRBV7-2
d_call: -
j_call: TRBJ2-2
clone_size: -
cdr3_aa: CASSSRRGSTGELFF
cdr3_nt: TGTGCCAGCAGCTCCCGACGGGGTAGCACCGGGGAGCTGTTTTTT

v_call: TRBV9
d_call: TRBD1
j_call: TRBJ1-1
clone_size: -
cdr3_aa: CASSAHPTGTGTEAFF
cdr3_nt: TGTGCCAGCAGCGCTCACCCCACGGGGACAGGCACTGAAGCTTTCTTT

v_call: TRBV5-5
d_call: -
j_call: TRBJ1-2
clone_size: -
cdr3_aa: CASSPQMNYGYTF
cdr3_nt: TGTGCCAGCAGCCCCCAGATGAACTATGGCTACACCTTC

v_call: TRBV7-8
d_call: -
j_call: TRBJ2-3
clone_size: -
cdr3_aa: CASSLVSGYTDTQYF
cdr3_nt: TGTGCCAGCAGCTTAGTATCCGGTTACACAGATACGCAGTATTTT

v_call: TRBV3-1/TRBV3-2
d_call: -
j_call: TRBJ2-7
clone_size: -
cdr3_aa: CASSQGSGGTVHEQYF
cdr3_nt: TGTGCCAGCAGCCAAGGATCCGGAGGGACAGTCCACGAGCAGTACTTC

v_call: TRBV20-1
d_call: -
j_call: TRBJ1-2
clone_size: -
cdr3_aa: CSASNLYGYTF
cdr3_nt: TGCAGTGCTAGTAATCTCTATGGCTACACCTTC

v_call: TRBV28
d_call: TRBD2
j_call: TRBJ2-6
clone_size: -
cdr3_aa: CASSFGEGLDRISSGANVLTF
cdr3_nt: TGTGCCAGCAGTTTCGGGGAGGGGCTGGATAGGATTAGCTCTGGGGCCAACGTCCTGACTTTC

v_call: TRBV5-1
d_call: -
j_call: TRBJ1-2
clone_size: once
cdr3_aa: CASSLEGADPGYTF
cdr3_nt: TGCGCCAGCAGCTTGGAAGGGGCCGATCCTGGCTACACCTTC

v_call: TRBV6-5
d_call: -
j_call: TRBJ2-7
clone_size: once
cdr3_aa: CASITWSGFSYEQYF
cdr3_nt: TGTGCCAGCATTACTTGGTCAGGTTTCTCCTACGAGCAGTACTTC

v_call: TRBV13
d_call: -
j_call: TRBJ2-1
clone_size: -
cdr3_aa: CASSLSGGSSYNEQFF
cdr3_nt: TGTGCCAGCAGCTTATCAGGTGGAAGCTCCTACAATGAGCAGTTCTTC

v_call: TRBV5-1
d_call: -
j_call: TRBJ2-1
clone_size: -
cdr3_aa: CASSFGNSYNEQFF
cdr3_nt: TGCGCCAGCAGCTTCGGGAACTCCTACAATGAGCAGTTCTTC

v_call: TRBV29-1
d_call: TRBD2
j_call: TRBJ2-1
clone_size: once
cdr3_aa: CSVGLAGYNEQFF
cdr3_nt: TGCAGCGTAGGACTAGCGGGCTACAATGAGCAGTTCTTC

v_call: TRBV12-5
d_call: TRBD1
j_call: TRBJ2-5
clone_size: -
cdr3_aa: CASGSGQVTQYF
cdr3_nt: TGTGCTAGTGGTTCCGGACAGGTAACCCAGTACTTC

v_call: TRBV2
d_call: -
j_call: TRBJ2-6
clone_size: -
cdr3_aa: CASCRDFGSGANVLTF
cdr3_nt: TGTGCCAGCTGCCGAGACTTCGGCTCTGGGGCCAACGTCCTGACTTTC

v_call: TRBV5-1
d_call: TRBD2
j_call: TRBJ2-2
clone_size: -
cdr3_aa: CASSLGLAGGTNTGELFF
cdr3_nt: TGCGCCAGCAGCTTGGGACTAGCGGGTGGAACGAACACCGGGGAGCTGTTTTTT

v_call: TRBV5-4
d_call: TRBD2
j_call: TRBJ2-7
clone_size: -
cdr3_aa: CASSLPGRYEQYF
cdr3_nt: TGTGCCAGCAGCCTACCCGGGAGGTACGAGCAGTACTTC

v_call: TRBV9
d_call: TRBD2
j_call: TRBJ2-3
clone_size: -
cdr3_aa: CASSPAGVIHTDTQYF
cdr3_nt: TGTGCCAGCAGCCCAGCGGGAGTCATCCACACAGATACGCAGTATTTT

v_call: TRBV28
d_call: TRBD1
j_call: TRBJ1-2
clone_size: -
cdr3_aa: CASSFDRASGYTF
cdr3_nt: TGTGCCAGCAGTTTTGACAGGGCGTCCGGCTACACCTTC

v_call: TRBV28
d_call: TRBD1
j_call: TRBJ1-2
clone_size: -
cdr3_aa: CASSSGTGIYGYTF
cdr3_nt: TGTGCCAGCAGTTCTGGGACAGGGATCTATGGCTACACCTTC

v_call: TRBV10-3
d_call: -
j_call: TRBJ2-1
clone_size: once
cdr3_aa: CAISEGGDSSSYNEQFF
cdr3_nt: TGTGCCATCAGCGAGGGGGGGGACTCCAGCTCCTACAATGAGCAGTTCTTC

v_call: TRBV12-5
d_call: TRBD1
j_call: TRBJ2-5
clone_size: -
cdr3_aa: CASGTGTVTSQETQYF
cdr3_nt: TGTGCTAGTGGCACCGGGACAGTCACCTCACAAGAGACCCAGTACTTC

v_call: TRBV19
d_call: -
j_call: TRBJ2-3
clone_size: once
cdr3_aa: CASSASGDTQYF
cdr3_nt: TGTGCCAGTAGTGCTTCGGGGGATACGCAGTATTTT

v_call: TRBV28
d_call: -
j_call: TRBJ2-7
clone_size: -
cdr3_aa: CASSKPGFTDYEQYF
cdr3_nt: TGTGCCAGCAGCAAACCCGGGTTCACTGACTACGAGCAGTACTTC

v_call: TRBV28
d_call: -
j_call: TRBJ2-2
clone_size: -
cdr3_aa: CASSPTGLTGELFF
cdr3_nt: TGTGCCAGCAGCCCGACAGGTCTCACCGGGGAGCTGTTTTTT

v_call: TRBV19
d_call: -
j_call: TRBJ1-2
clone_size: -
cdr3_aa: CASGTRGWGYTF
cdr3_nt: TGTGCCAGTGGTACTCGGGGATGGGGCTACACCTTC

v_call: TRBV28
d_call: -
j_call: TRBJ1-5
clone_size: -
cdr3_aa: CASSRQDSYPSQHF
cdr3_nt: TGTGCCAGCAGCCGTCAGGACAGCTATCCATCCCAGCATTTT

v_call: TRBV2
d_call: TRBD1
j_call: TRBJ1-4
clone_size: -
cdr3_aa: CASSLDERGQGLFF
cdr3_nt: TGTGCCAGCAGTTTAGATGAAAGGGGGCAGGGGCTGTTTTTT

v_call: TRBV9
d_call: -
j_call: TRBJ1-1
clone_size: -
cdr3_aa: CASAAGNMNTEAFF
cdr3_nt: TGTGCCAGCGCCGCGGGGAATATGAACACTGAAGCTTTCTTT

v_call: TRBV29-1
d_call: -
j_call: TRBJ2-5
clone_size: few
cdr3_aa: CSHVGGVRETQYF
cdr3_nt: TGCAGCCATGTAGGGGGGGTAAGGGAGACCCAGTACTTC

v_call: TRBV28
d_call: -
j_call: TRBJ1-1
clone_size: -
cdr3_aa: CASSLAGGSTEAFF
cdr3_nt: TGTGCCAGCAGTTTGGCGGGGGGTAGTACTGAAGCTTTCTTT

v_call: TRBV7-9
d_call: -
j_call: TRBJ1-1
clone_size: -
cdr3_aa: CASSLAAHRERAFF
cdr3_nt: TGTGCTAGCAGCTTGGCGGCGCACAGGGAAAGAGCTTTCTTT

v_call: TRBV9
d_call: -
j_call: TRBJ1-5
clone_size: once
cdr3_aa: CASSVDSSYDRPQHF
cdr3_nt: TGTGCCAGCAGCGTAGACAGTTCCTACGATCGGCCCCAGCATTTT

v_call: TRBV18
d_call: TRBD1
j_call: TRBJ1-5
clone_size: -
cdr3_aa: CASSLGQVGTQHF
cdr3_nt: TGTGCCAGCTCACTAGGACAGGTCGGGACCCAGCATTTT